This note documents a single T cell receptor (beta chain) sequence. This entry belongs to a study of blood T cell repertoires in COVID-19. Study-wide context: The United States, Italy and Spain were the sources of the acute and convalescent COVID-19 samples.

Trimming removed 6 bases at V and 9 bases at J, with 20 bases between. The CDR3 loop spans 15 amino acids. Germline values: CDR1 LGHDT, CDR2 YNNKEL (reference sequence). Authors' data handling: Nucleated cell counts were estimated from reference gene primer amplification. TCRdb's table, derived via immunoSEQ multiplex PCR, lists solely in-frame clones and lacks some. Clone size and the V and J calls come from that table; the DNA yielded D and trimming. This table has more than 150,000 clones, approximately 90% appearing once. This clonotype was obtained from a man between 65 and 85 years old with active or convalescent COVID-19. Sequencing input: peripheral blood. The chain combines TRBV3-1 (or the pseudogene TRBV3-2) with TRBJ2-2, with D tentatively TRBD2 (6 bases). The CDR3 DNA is TGTGCCAGCAGTCTATCCGGGACTCTGGGCCGGGAGCTGTTTTTT. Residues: CASSLSGTLGRELFF.